These T cell receptor beta chains were read from a single sample in a study of OX40 agonist ivuxolimab in advanced cancers. Produced via immunoSEQ multiplex PCR; TCRdb's table is partial and in-frame only. The data hold about 11,000 clones, with about 82% observed a single time. Source: CD4+ or CD8+ T cells sorted from blood, taken in a trial of the OX40 agonist ivuxolimab. These receptors originate from an adult with an advanced solid tumor such as melanoma, head and neck, liver or kidney cancer. Both conserved end residues are part of each CDR3. A D gene is named only where the DNA matches it firmly. Where a row states a size, it is once, few, many or the class of an expanded clone; other rows omit it.

TRBV10-3,TRBJ2-7,NA,NA,CAIATYEQYF,TGTGCCATCGCTACCTACGAGCAGTACTTC
TRBV25-1,TRBJ2-6,NA,TRBD1,CATRDRGISGANVLTF,TGTGCCACCCGGGACAGGGGGATCTCTGGGGCCAACGTCCTGACTTTC
TRBV9,TRBJ2-7,NA,NA,CASSVRDYGTGDGQYF,TGTGCCAGCAGCGTCAGAGACTATGGGACCGGGGACGGGCAGTACTTC
TRBV30,TRBJ2-2,NA,NA,CAWSVERVFTGELFF,TGTGCCTGGAGTGTCGAGAGGGTTTTCACCGGGGAGCTGTTTTTT
TRBV19,TRBJ2-7,medium-sized,TRBD2,CASSIGGTSGTYEQYF,TGTGCCAGTAGTATCGGTGGGACTAGCGGCACCTACGAGCAGTACTTC
TRBV10-3,TRBJ1-1,NA,NA,CAISESTGPKEAFF,TGTGCCATCAGTGAGTCGACCGGCCCAAAGGAGGCTTTCTTT
TRBV9,TRBJ1-2,NA,TRBD1,CASSVDGTGNYGYTF,TGTGCCAGCAGCGTAGACGGGACAGGCAACTATGGCTACACCTTC
TRBV2,TRBJ1-2,NA,NA,CASSDRTLLGGYTF,TGTGCCAGCAGTGACCGGACGCTATTAGGGGGCTACACCTTC
TRBV4-1,TRBJ1-5,NA,NA,CASSPLVQAGNQPQHF,TGCGCCAGCTCCCCATTGGTGCAGGCGGGCAATCAGCCCCAGCATTTT
TRBV27,TRBJ2-7,NA,TRBD1,CASSLGQGGNEQYF,TGTGCCAGCAGTTTAGGACAGGGAGGAAACGAGCAGTACTTC
TRBV7-3,TRBJ1-2,NA,TRBD1,CASSLRTGIDYTF,TGTGCCAGCAGCTTAAGGACAGGGATTGACTACACCTTC
TRBV28,TRBJ2-1,NA,TRBD1,CASSFPPGQGNEQFF,TGTGCCAGCAGTTTCCCCCCAGGACAGGGCAATGAGCAGTTCTTC
TRBV4-3,TRBJ2-7,NA,NA,CASSQGAGSYEQYF,TGCGCCAGCAGCCAAGGGGCAGGGTCCTACGAGCAGTACTTC
TRBV21-1,TRBJ2-4,NA,NA,CASSKTDRGRCF,TGTGCCAGCAGCAAAACGGACAGGGGGCGATGCTTC
TRBV5-1,TRBJ2-3,NA,TRBD1,CASRGTGEETDTQYF,TGCGCCAGCAGGGGGACAGGGGAGGAGACAGATACGCAGTATTTT
TRBV28,TRBJ2-1,NA,TRBD2,CASRLAGGIIEQFF,TGTGCCAGCCGACTAGCGGGAGGTATCATTGAGCAGTTCTTC
TRBV7-2,TRBJ2-7,NA,NA,CASSPGVAPTYEQYF,TGTGCCAGCAGCCCCGGAGTAGCGCCCACCTACGAGCAGTACTTC
TRBV5-1,TRBJ2-4,NA,NA,CASKVGLAKNIQYF,TGCGCCAGCAAAGTGGGACTAGCCAAAAACATTCAGTACTTC
TRBV7-2,TRBJ2-7,NA,TRBD2,CASSLAVPSGSYEQYF,TGTGCCAGCAGCTTAGCGGTCCCTAGCGGTTCCTACGAGCAGTACTTC
TRBV6-5,TRBJ2-7,NA,NA,CASSYDRHFYEQYF,TGTGCCAGCAGTTACGACCGCCATTTCTACGAGCAGTACTTC
TRBV9,TRBJ2-7,NA,NA,CASSAGGTGEQYF,TGTGCCAGCAGCGCCGGGGGCACAGGGGAGCAGTACTTC